This T cell receptor (beta chain) originates from a study of cytomegalovirus exposure and HLA in healthy donors. A multiplex PCR was run with 60 Vbeta primers and 13 Jbeta primers. The repertoire was sequenced with immunoSEQ multiplex PCR; TCRdb's copy has only in-frame clones and lacks some. The sample shows under 150,000 clones, under 90% of them seen only once. General study findings and limits: A later analysis reportedly identified an Asian-associated ancestry cluster as carrying fewer N-insertions than the 666-donor mean.

As for this clone: The antigen is not known.

V shed 3 bases and J shed 3 bases, with 3 bases lying between them. Germline-derived CDR1 and CDR2 are SGHRS and YFSETQ. The CDR3 sequence is 11 residues long. The sequencing input was PBMCs. The source is a man in his late teens or twenties in good health and CMV-seronegative. V is TRBV5-1 and J is TRBJ1-1; D is unresolved. In DNA form, the CDR3 reads TGCGCCAGCAGCTCGTACACTGAAGCTTTCTTT. Translated: CASSSYTEAFF.